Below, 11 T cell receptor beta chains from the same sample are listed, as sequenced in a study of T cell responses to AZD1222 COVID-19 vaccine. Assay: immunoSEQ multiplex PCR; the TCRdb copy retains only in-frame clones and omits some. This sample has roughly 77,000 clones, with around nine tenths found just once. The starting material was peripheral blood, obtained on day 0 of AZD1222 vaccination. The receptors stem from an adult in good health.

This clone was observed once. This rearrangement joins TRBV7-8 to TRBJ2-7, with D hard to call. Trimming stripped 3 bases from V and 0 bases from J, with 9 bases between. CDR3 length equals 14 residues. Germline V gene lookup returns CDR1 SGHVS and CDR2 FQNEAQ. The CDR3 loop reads CASSLQRASYEQYF. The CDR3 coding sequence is TGTGCCAGCAGCTTGCAGAGAGCCTCCTACGAGCAGTACTTC.

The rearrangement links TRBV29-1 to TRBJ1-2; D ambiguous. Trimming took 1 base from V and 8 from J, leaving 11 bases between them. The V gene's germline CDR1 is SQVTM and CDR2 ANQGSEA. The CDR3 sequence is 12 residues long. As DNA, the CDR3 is TGCAGCGTTGAAGCGCCATCGGGAGGCTACACCTTC. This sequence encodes CSVEAPSGGYTF.

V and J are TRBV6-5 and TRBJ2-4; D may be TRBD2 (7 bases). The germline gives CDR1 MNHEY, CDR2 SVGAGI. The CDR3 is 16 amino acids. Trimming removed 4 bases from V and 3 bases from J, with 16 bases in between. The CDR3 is CASSSLRGDYKNIQYF. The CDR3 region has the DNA TGTGCCAGCAGTTCCCTAAGGGGGGACTACAAAAACATTCAGTACTTC.

CDR3 bases: TGTGCCAGCAGTTACGAGGCTGCTAGGAACAATGAGCAGTTCTTC. Residues: CASSYEAARNNEQFF. This sequence joins TRBV6-2 or TRBV6-3 and TRBJ2-1; D unclear. Trimming cost V 2 bases and J 5 bases, with 13 bases left between them. The CDR3 covers 15 residues. CDR1 is MNHEY, CDR2 SVGEGT, per germline.

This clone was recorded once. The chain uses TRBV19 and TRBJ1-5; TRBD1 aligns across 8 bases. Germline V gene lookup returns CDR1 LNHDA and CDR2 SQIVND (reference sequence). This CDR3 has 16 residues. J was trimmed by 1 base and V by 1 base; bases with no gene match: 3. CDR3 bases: TGTGCCAGTAGTATAGGACAGGGGACAAGCAATCAGCCCCAGCATTTT. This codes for CASSIGQGTSNQPQHF.

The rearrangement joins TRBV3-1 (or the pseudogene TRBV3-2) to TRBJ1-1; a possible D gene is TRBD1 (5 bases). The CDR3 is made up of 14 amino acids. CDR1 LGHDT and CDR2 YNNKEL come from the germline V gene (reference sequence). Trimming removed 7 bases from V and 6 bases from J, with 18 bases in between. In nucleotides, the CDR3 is TGTGCCAGCAACCTGGGGGAAGGGTTAGCTGAAGCTTTCTTT. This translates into CASNLGEGLAEAFF.

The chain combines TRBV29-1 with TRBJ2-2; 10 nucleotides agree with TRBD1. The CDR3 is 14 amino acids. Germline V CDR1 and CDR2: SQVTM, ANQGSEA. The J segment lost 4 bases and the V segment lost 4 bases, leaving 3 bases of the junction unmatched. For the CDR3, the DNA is TGCAGCGTTGGACAGGGGGCAGGCACCGGGGAGCTGTTTTTT. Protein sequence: CSVGQGAGTGELFF.

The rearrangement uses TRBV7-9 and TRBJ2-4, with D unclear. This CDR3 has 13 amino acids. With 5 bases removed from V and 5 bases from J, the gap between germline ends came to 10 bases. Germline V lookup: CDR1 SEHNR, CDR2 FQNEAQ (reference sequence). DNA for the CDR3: TGTGCCAGCAGCCTAACGACTGAAAACATTCAGTACTTC. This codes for CASSLTTENIQYF.

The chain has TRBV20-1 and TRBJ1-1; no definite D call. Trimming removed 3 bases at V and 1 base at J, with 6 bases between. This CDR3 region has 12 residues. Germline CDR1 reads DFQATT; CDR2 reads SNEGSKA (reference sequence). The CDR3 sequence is CSASGPNTEAFF. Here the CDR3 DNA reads TGCAGTGCTAGTGGGCCGAACACTGAAGCTTTCTTT.

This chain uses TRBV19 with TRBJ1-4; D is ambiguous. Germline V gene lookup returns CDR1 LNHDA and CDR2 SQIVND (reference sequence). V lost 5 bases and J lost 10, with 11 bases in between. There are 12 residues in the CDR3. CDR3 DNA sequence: TGTGCCAGTAGTCCCCGGGGAGGAAAACTGTTTTTT. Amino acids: CASSPRGGKLFF.

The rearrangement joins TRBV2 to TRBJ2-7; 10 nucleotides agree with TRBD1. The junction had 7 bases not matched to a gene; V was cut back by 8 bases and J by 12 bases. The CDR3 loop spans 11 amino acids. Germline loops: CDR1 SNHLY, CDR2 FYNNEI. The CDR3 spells CASSDRGPTYF. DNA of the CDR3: TGTGCCAGCTCTGACAGGGGGCCGACGTACTTC.